This T cell receptor (beta chain) was sequenced in a study of blood T cell repertoires in COVID-19. Profiled with immunoSEQ multiplex PCR; TCRdb holds only in-frame clones, not every one. The data show some 340,000 clones, about four fifths seen once. This CDR3 region has 15 residues. V dropped 3 bases and J dropped 2; count of bases not matched to a gene: 3. Germline lookup yields CDR1 LNHDA and CDR2 SQIVND (reference sequence). The receptor comes from a woman aged 45-59 years who had recovered from COVID-19. The sequenced sample consisted of PBMCs or T cells enriched from blood (not recorded which). This chain links TRBV19 with TRBJ2-1, with 8 bases matching TRBD1. This chain's CDR3 is CASSIGRGPYNEQFF. The CDR3 coding sequence is TGTGCCAGTAGTATCGGCAGGGGGCCCTACAATGAGCAGTTCTTC. Drawing the rest from reference TRBV19 and TRBJ2-1, the complete variable domain is DGGITQSPKYLFRKEGQNVTLSCEQNLNHDAMYWYRQDPGQGLRLIYYSQIVNDFQKGDIAEGYSVSREKKESFPLTVTSAQKNPTAFYLCASSIGRGPYNEQFFGPGTRLTVL.